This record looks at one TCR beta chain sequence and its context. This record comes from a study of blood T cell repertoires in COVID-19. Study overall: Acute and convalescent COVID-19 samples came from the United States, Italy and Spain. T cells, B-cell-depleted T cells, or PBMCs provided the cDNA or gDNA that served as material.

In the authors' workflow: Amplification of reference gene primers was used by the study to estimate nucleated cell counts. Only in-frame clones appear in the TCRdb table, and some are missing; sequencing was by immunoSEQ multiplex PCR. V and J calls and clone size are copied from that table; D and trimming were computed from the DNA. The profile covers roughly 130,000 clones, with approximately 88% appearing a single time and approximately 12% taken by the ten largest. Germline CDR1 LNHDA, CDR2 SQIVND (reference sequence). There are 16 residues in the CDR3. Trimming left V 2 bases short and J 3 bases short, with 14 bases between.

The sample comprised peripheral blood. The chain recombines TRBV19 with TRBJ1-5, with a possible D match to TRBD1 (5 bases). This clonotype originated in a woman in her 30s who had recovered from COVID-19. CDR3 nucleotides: TGTGCCAGTAGTATAAGTGCCAGGGCCATCAATCAGCCCCAGCATTTT. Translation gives CASSISARAINQPQHF.